The 6 T cell receptor beta chains presented below share a single source sample, sequenced in a study of Tregs in tolerant kidney transplant recipients. Sequencing was performed with immunoSEQ multiplex PCR; in TCRdb, only in-frame clones are kept and a portion is missing. The profile covers tens of thousands of clones, with about 83% appearing a single time and roughly 5% taken by the ten largest. The sequenced sample consisted of CD4+ T cells from blood. These receptors were obtained from a human donor in good health.

The chain has TRBV4-3 and TRBJ2-7, with D perhaps given as TRBD1 or TRBD2 (6 bases each). CDR3 length: 17 residues. V was clipped by 0 bases and J by 5 bases, with 20 bases between them. Germline CDR1 reads LGHNA; CDR2 reads YSLEER. CDR3 DNA: TGCGCCAGCAGCCAAGACGCGTCCAGGGGAGGAAGCGACGAGCAGTACTTC. Its translation: CASSQDASRGGSDEQYF.

The chain is built from TRBV7-9 and TRBJ1-1, with a tentative D call TRBD1 (6 bases). The germline V gene has CDR1 SEHNR and CDR2 FQNEAQ (reference sequence). The V end lost 6 bases, the J end lost 5 bases, and 22 bases lay between the germline ends. This CDR3 comprises 16 residues. The DNA of the CDR3 is TGTGCCAGCAGGTACCCCGGAGGGGGGACCTCTACTGAAGCTTTCTTT. Its translation: CASRYPGGGTSTEAFF.

The chain couples TRBV29-1 to TRBJ1-2; D is undetermined. V lost 4 bases, J lost 6 bases, and 18 bases lay in between. CDR1 and CDR2 (germline): SQVTM, ANQGSEA. The CDR3 runs 14 residues. Here the CDR3 DNA reads TGCAGCGTTGGCCGCTCGGCGGCGACGGATGGCTACACCTTC. Residues: CSVGRSAATDGYTF.

The chain uses TRBV7-3 and TRBJ2-1, with TRBD1 matching over 7 bases. The CDR3 contains 18 residues. Germline V CDR1 and CDR2: SGHTA, FQGTGA. V lost 1 base to trimming and J lost 1 base; unmatched junction nucleotides: 10. CDR3 region: CASSLMPPAGGSYNEQFF. CDR3 DNA: TGTGCCAGCAGCTTAATGCCCCCAGCAGGGGGTTCCTACAATGAGCAGTTCTTC. Using reference TRBV7-3 and TRBJ2-1 for the parts outside the CDR3, the full variable domain is GAGVSQTPSNKVTEKGKYVELRCDPISGHTALYWYRQSLGQGPEFLIYFQGTGAADDSGLPNDRFFAVRPEGSVSTLKIQRTERGDSAVYLCASSLMPPAGGSYNEQFFGPGTRLTVL.

V is TRBV11-2 and J is TRBJ2-5, with D perhaps given as TRBD1 or TRBD2 (5 bases each). V was trimmed by 5 bases and J by 2 bases, leaving 24 bases between them. The V gene's germline CDR1 is SGHAT and CDR2 FQNNGV. The CDR3 runs to 18 residues. The CDR3 nucleotides are TGTGCCAGCAGCCCCTCGACTACAGGCCCTTTAGTACAAGAGACCCAGTACTTC. Protein sequence: CASSPSTTGPLVQETQYF.

The V gene is TRBV29-1, the J gene TRBJ2-1; D ambiguous. V was shortened by 4 bases and J by 0 bases, with 7 bases between the two germline ends. CDR1 is SQVTM, CDR2 ANQGSEA, per germline. There are 13 residues in the CDR3. The CDR3 here is CSVAKSSYNEQFF. CDR3 DNA sequence: TGCAGCGTTGCGAAGAGCTCCTACAATGAGCAGTTCTTC.